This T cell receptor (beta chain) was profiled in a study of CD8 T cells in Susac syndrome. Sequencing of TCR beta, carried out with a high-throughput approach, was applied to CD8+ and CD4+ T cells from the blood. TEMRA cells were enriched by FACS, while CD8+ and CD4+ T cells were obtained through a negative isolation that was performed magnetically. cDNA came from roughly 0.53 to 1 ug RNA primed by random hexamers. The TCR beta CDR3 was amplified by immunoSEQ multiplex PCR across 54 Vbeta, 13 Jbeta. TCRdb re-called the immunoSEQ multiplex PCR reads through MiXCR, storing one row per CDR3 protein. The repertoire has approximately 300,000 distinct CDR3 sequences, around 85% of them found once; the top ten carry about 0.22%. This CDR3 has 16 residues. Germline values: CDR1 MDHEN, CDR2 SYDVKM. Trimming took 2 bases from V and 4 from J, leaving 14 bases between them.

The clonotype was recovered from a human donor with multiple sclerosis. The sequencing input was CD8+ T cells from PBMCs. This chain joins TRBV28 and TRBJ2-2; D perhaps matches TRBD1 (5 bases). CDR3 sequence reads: CASSLLAGWRTGELFF. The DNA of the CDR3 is TGTGCCAGCAGTTTACTGGCAGGGTGGCGCACCGGGGAGCTGTTTTTT.